What follows are 10 T cell receptor beta chains derived from one specimen sequenced in a study of T cells after posttransplantation cyclophosphamide. Measured with immunoSEQ multiplex PCR; TCRdb has only the in-frame clones, and not every one. This set yields about 1,000 clones and no singletons; the top ten hold about 23%. A marrow graft followed busulfan-fludarabine conditioning, with cyclophosphamide on days +3 and +4. The sample was PBMCs, taken after allogeneic stem cell transplant with posttransplant cyclophosphamide. The receptors were gathered from a young adult male patient who received an allogeneic stem cell transplant from a related donor, was CMV-positive, and had no GVHD. Some T cells may have originated in the graft donor.

In its sample, this clone ranks as medium-sized. The V call is TRBV6-5, the J call TRBJ2-7; TRBD1 aligns across 7 bases. The V gene's germline CDR1 is MNHEY and CDR2 SVGAGI. The CDR3 spans 15 residues. V gave up 5 bases and J gave up 4 bases; unmatched junction bases: 11. The CDR3 bases are TGTGCCAGCAGTGCCCCCGGGACAGTTAAGTACGAGCAGTACTTC. Protein sequence: CASSAPGTVKYEQYF.

By share, this clone ranks as medium-sized. This chain joins TRBV19 and TRBJ2-3, with 8 bases matching TRBD2. V shed 6 bases and J 4 bases; nucleotides not matched to a gene: 6. CDR1 and CDR2 (germline): LNHDA, SQIVND (reference sequence). The CDR3 consists of 14 residues. The CDR3 nucleotides are TGTGCCAGTAGCGGACTAGCAACGGCAGATACGCAGTATTTT. This encodes CASSGLATADTQYF.

This clone is judged large. This sequence joins TRBV2 and TRBJ2-7; weak D call: TRBD1 (5 bases). This CDR3 comprises 12 residues. V lost 6 bases, J lost 5 bases, and 11 bases lay in between. Germline loops: CDR1 SNHLY, CDR2 FYNNEI. DNA of the CDR3: TGTGCCAGCAGGCGGACACGGGACGAGCAGTACTTC. Translation gives CASRRTRDEQYF.

Only a few counts were recorded for this clone. The V and J genes are TRBV6-1 and TRBJ2-1; 8 nucleotides line up with TRBD1. The CDR3 has 14 residues. The germline V gene encodes CDR1 MNHNS and CDR2 SASEGT. The ends lost 6 bases at V and 7 bases at J; junction bases unmatched: 8. CDR3 in DNA: TGTGCCAGCAGCCCCGGGACAGGTTTTAATGAGCAGTTCTTC. This sequence encodes CASSPGTGFNEQFF.

This clone was seen repeatedly, ten times or more. The chain carries TRBV30 and TRBJ1-2; 9 bases align to TRBD1. The CDR3 loop spans 15 amino acids. Germline loops: CDR1 GTSNPN, CDR2 SVGIG (reference sequence). Trimming took 8 bases from V and 4 from J; bases not matched to a gene: 14. The CDR3 DNA is TGTGCCAGACGGAAACAGGGGGCGACTTCCTATGGCTACACCTTC. Amino acid sequence: CARRKQGATSYGYTF.

This clone is medium-sized (0.01 to 0.1%) in the sample. This rearrangement joins TRBV6-6 to TRBJ2-1, with D possibly TRBD1 on 5 matching bases. V lost 7 bases to trimming and J lost 1 base, with 8 bases between them. This CDR3 has 13 residues. Germline values: CDR1 MNHNY, CDR2 SVGAGI (reference sequence). CDR3 coding DNA: TGTGCCAGCAACGACAGATCCTACAATGAGCAGTTCTTC. Amino acids: CASNDRSYNEQFF.

By frequency in the sample, this clone is large. The chain links TRBV19 to TRBJ1-3; 7 nucleotides agree with TRBD1. The V gene's germline CDR1 is LNHDA and CDR2 SQIVND (reference sequence). The length of the CDR3 is 18 residues. With V trimmed by 4 bases and J by 0 bases, 12 bases remained unmatched. The CDR3 sequence: CASSKDRRLVNSGNTIYF. CDR3 nucleotide sequence: TGTGCCAGTAGTAAGGACAGGCGTCTTGTCAACTCTGGAAACACCATATATTTT. Based on the CDR3 plus reference TRBV19 and TRBJ1-3, the full variable domain is DGGITQSPKYLFRKEGQNVTLSCEQNLNHDAMYWYRQDPGQGLRLIYYSQIVNDFQKGDIAEGYSVSREKKESFPLTVTSAQKNPTAFYLCASSKDRRLVNSGNTIYFGEGSWLTVV.

Judged by abundance, this clone is medium-sized. The J gene is TRBJ2-7, the V gene TRBV28, with 7 nucleotides matching TRBD2. CDR1 and CDR2 (germline): MDHEN, SYDVKM. V was clipped by 6 bases and J by 2 bases; unmatched bases: 7. The CDR3 covers 14 residues. CDR3 sequence (DNA): TGTGCCAGCAGGAGGTGGGGGGGGGCCTACGAGCAGTACTTC. Translated, it gives CASRRWGGAYEQYF. The full variable domain, with the rest looked up from reference TRBV28 and TRBJ2-7, is DVKVTQSSRYLVKRTGEKVFLECVQDMDHENMFWYRQDPGLGLRLIYFSYDVKMKEKGDIPEGYSVSREKKERFSLILESASTNQTSMYLCASRRWGGAYEQYFGPGTRLTVT.

This clone is labeled medium-sized. The rearrangement links TRBV9 to TRBJ2-3; 7 bases map to TRBD2. The CDR3 runs to 16 residues. With 5 bases clipped from V and 4 bases from J, the junction kept 13 bases outside the gene matches. CDR1 and CDR2 from the germline V gene are SGDLS and YYNGEE. CDR3 in amino acids: CASSNYQRGGADTQYF. The DNA for the CDR3 is TGTGCCAGCAGTAACTATCAGCGCGGGGGAGCAGATACGCAGTATTTT.

By its share, this clone is medium-sized. The chain employs TRBV5-1 and TRBJ1-4, with D unresolved. CDR1 SGHRS and CDR2 YFSETQ come from the germline V gene. The germline V and J ends were trimmed by 1 base and 5 bases, with 3 bases remaining between them. The CDR3 is made up of 12 amino acids. CDR3 amino acids: CASSLLNEKLFF. In nucleotides, the CDR3 is TGCGCCAGCAGCTTGTTAAATGAAAAACTGTTTTTT.